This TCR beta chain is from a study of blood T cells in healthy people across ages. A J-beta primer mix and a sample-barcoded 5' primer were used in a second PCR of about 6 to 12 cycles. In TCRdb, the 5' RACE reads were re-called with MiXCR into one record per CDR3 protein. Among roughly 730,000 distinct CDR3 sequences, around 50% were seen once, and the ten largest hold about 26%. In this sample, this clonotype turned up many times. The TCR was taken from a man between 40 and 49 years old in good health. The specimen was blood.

CDR3 amino acids: CASSQVGGEQYF. CDR3 DNA: TGCGCCAGCAGCCAAGTTGGGGGCGAGCAGTACTTC. The gene calls are TRBV4-1 and TRBJ2-7, with D perhaps TRBD1 or TRBD2 (5 bases each). From germline, CDR1 is MGHRA and CDR2 YSYEKL. The V gene lost 1 base and the J gene lost 6 bases, with 7 bases spanning the gap. The CDR3 spans 12 residues.